These T cell receptor beta chains were read from a single sample in a study of beta chain features in type 1 diabetes. Method: immunoSEQ multiplex PCR; TCRdb's copy keeps in-frame clones and lacks some. The repertoire has about half a million clones, 11% of them found once; the top ten carry more than 0.045%. The sample was naive CD4+ T cells from blood. The receptors stem from a woman in her late teens or twenties in good health. CDR3s include the opening cysteine and the closing phenylalanine or tryptophan. A D gene is named only where the DNA matches it firmly. Size tells how often a clone was seen (once, few, many) or the class of an expanded clone, and some rows leave it out.

>TRBV25-1|few|NA|TRBJ2-2
TGTGCCAGCAGTGACCCCCCAGGGGCCCCGAACACCGGGGAGCTGTTTTTT
CASSDPPGAPNTGELFF
>TRBV4-2|few|NA|TRBJ2-5
TGTGCCAGCAGCCAAGATTCTTTTGGCGGGGTTCAAGAGACCCAGTACTTC
CASSQDSFGGVQETQYF
>TRBV7-2|NA|NA|TRBJ2-5
TGTGCCAGCAGCTCCGTTGGGTTTAGGGAGACCCAGTACTTC
CASSSVGFRETQYF
>TRBV7-7|NA|NA|TRBJ2-3
TGTGCCAGCAGCCCGAACGGGTTCGTCACAGATACGCAGTATTTT
CASSPNGFVTDTQYF
>TRBV4-2|NA|NA|TRBJ1-2
TGTGCCAGCAGCCCGCAAGGGCTAAGGGTCGGCTACACCTTC
CASSPQGLRVGYTF
>TRBV18|NA|TRBD2|TRBJ2-5
TGTGCCAGCTCGCCGGGACTAGCGGGGGAAGAGACCCAGTACTTC
CASSPGLAGEETQYF
>TRBV7-2|few|NA|TRBJ2-5
TGTGCCAGCAGCGTGCCAGGGAGACCAGAGACCCAGTACTTC
CASSVPGRPETQYF
>TRBV29-1|NA|TRBD2|TRBJ2-1
TGCAGCGCCCATAGCGGGAAATCATACAATGAGCAGTTCTTC
CSAHSGKSYNEQFF
>TRBV5-4|NA|TRBD2|TRBJ2-3
TGTGCCAGCAGAGCCGGGGGGGCCCACACCGGAGATACGCAGTATTTT
CASRAGGAHTGDTQYF
>TRBV29-1|few|TRBD2|TRBJ2-1
TGCAGCCTGACAGCGGGAGCCCTTTACAATGAGCAGTTCTTC
CSLTAGALYNEQFF
>TRBV14|few|TRBD2|TRBJ2-1
TGTGCCAGCAGCCAACTAGCGGTGTCCTACAATGAGCAGTTCTTC
CASSQLAVSYNEQFF
>TRBV15|few|TRBD1|TRBJ1-3
TGTGCCACCATGGACAGGCAATCTGGAAACACCATATATTTT
CATMDRQSGNTIYF
>TRBV13|NA|TRBD2|TRBJ2-3
TGTGCCAGCAGCTCCCCCTGGGCGGGGGGCCCAGATACGCAGTATTTT
CASSSPWAGGPDTQYF